Presented here are 6 T cell receptor beta chains from one specimen sequenced in a study of shared clonotypes between healthy human individuals. TCRdb keeps only in-frame clones here, not all; method: immunoSEQ multiplex PCR. In the table there are fewer than 850,000 clones, less than 95% of which are singletons. The sequenced sample was memory CD8+ T cells from PBMCs. Specified subset: CD45RO+ cells pooled with CCR7-negative TemRA cells. These receptors were taken from a man in his late teens or twenties in good health. Some clones in this sample may be carry-over from other donors' samples.

The CDR3 DNA follows: TGCGCCAGCAGCCAAGATCGACGGAGGGGGACAGATACGCAGTATTTT. It codes for CASSQDRRRGTDTQYF. The chain is built from TRBV4-3 and TRBJ2-3; D may correspond to TRBD1 or TRBD2 (6 bases each). Germline CDR1 is LGHNA and CDR2 is YSLEER. The CDR3 is 16 amino acids. With 0 bases removed from V and 3 bases from J, the gap between germline ends came to 13 bases.

The CDR3 here is CAISEQRSGTGGFF. CDR3 coding DNA: TGTGCCATCAGTGAACAGCGTTCCGGGACAGGGGGATTCTTT. J is TRBJ1-1 and V is TRBV10-3; 11 nucleotides align to TRBD1. With V trimmed by 3 bases and J by 14 bases, 11 bases remained unmatched. The CDR3 is made up of 14 amino acids. Germline CDR1 and CDR2: ENHRY and SYGVKD.

The rearrangement uses TRBV4-1 and TRBJ2-1; TRBD2 agrees at 7 bases. With 6 bases clipped from V and 10 bases from J, the junction kept 6 bases outside the gene matches. This CDR3 is built from 12 residues. In germline, CDR1 is MGHRA, CDR2 YSYEKL. This CDR3 is CASRGGVNEQFF. CDR3 in DNA: TGCGCCAGCAGGGGAGGGGTTAACGAGCAGTTCTTC.

The rearrangement links TRBV27 to TRBJ2-5; 9 positions agree with TRBD2. Trimming cost V 6 bases and J 5 bases; bases outside gene matches: 16. Germline V gene lookup returns CDR1 MNHEY and CDR2 SMNVEV (reference sequence). The CDR3 is 17 amino acids. DNA of the CDR3: TGTGCCAGCAGCCCCCTAAGAGTAGCGGGAGTAGCTGAGACCCAGTACTTC. The encoded protein is CASSPLRVAGVAETQYF.

The rearrangement joins TRBV19 to TRBJ1-2, with 7 nucleotides matching TRBD1. The V segment lost 5 bases and the J segment 5 bases; nucleotides outside the gene matches: 8. This CDR3 region has 14 residues. Germline values: CDR1 LNHDA, CDR2 SQIVND (reference sequence). The CDR3 nucleotides read TGTGCCAGTAGTTTCAGGGACAGTCGGTATGGCTACACCTTC. Translating it yields CASSFRDSRYGYTF. Drawing the rest from reference TRBV19 and TRBJ1-2, the complete variable domain is DGGITQSPKYLFRKEGQNVTLSCEQNLNHDAMYWYRQDPGQGLRLIYYSQIVNDFQKGDIAEGYSVSREKKESFPLTVTSAQKNPTAFYLCASSFRDSRYGYTFGSGTRLTVV.

This clone is a singleton in its sample. This chain joins TRBV6-6 and TRBJ1-3, with no clear D. Trimming removed 5 bases at V and 0 bases at J, with 14 bases between. Germline CDR1 is MNHNY and CDR2 is SVGAGI (reference sequence). The CDR3 loop spans 16 amino acids. DNA of the CDR3: TGTGCCAGCAGTAACCTGACTTGGGGCTCTGGAAACACCATATATTTT. It specifies CASSNLTWGSGNTIYF.